This note documents a single TCR beta chain sequence. Original methodology: How many nucleated cells were present was estimated from reference gene primer amplification. Only in-frame clones appear in the TCRdb table, and some are missing; sequencing was by immunoSEQ multiplex PCR. For V, J and clone size, that table is used; D and trimming come from the DNA. This table has approximately 180,000 clones, roughly 87% appearing once. This entry comes from a study of blood T cell repertoires in COVID-19. Study-level information: Researchers got acute and convalescent COVID-19 samples from the United States, Italy and Spain. From T cells, B-cell-depleted T cells, or PBMCs came the material, which was cDNA or gDNA.

There are 16 residues in the CDR3. The ends were cut back, 4 bases at V and 2 bases at J, with 15 bases in the middle. Germline CDR1 is SGHRS and CDR2 is YFSETQ. The sample taken for sequencing was peripheral blood. This clonotype was obtained from a man between 60 and 75 years old with active or convalescent COVID-19. V usage is TRBV5-1 and J usage is TRBJ1-4; no firm D call. CDR3 in amino acids: CASSGGQVGTNEKLFF. Here the CDR3 DNA reads TGCGCCAGCAGCGGCGGGCAGGTTGGGACTAATGAAAAACTGTTTTTT.